This T cell receptor (beta chain) was found in a study of STAT5B mutations in CD4+ large granular lymphocyte leukemia. With respect to this clone: Its antigen is still unknown.

Assay used: immunoSEQ multiplex PCR; TCRdb lists only in-frame clones, some missing. Of fewer than 40,000 clones listed, more than 65% are singletons. Trimming cost V 5 bases and J 0 bases, with 11 bases left between them. CDR3 length: 15 residues. From germline, CDR1 is SGHRS and CDR2 YFSETQ. Notes on the study in general: Top patient clones used TRBV06 genes more often: 8/27 versus 2/35 in controls.

Material: CD4+ T cells from blood buffy coats. The rearrangement joins TRBV5-1 to TRBJ1-4; TRBD1 is a possible D gene (5 bases). This clonotype was sampled from a human donor in good health. CDR3 amino acids: CASRGTITTNEKLFF. CDR3 bases: TGCGCCAGCAGAGGGACGATTACAACTAATGAAAAACTGTTTTTT. Variable domain in full (rest from reference TRBV5-1 and TRBJ1-4): KAGVTQTPRYLIKTRGQQVTLSCSPISGHRSVSWYQQTPGQGLQFLFEYFSETQRNKGNFPGRFSGRQFSNSRSEMNVSTLELGDSALYLCASRGTITTNEKLFFGSGTQLSVL.